The 32 T cell receptor beta chains presented below share a single source sample, sequenced in a study of a mutant IDH1 vaccine in newly diagnosed glioma. The protocol was immunoSEQ multiplex PCR, while the TCRdb copy is restricted to in-frame clones and leaves out a portion. The table includes tens of thousands of clones, more than 65% detected once. Their recognized antigens are unknown. Time point noted: week 35, safety follow-up. In every dose of vaccine, 300 ug of mutant IDH1 20-mer peptide was given alongside topical imiquimod. This sample comprised PBMCs, obtained from a glioma patient whose treatment included an IDH1 peptide vaccine. These receptors originate from a man aged 50-60 years with glioma.

V gene TRBV5-6 combines with J gene TRBJ1-1, with TRBD1 matching over 8 bases. The ends lost 4 bases at V and 1 base at J; junction bases unmatched: 6. Germline loops: CDR1 SGHDT, CDR2 YYEEEE. The CDR3 totals 15 residues. In DNA form, the CDR3 reads TGTGCCAGCAGCGTCGTGGACAGGGCGAACACTGAAGCTTTCTTT. Residues: CASSVVDRANTEAFF.

The chain carries TRBV5-5 and TRBJ1-5; TRBD1 agrees at 12 bases. This CDR3 has 16 amino acids. With V trimmed by 5 bases and J by 5 bases, 8 bases remained unmatched. The germline CDR1 and CDR2 sequences are SGHKS and YYEKEE (reference sequence). The CDR3 protein is CASRLSGTGGDQPQHF. CDR3 bases: TGTGCCAGCAGACTATCCGGGACAGGGGGCGATCAGCCCCAGCATTTT.

The table lists this clone with a few counts. The rearrangement uses TRBV19 and TRBJ1-1, with D unclear. The V gene lost 5 bases and the J gene lost 6 bases, with 16 bases spanning the gap. The CDR3 contains 14 residues. The germline gives CDR1 LNHDA, CDR2 SQIVND (reference sequence). Here the CDR3 reads CASSDDEGESEAFF. The CDR3 bases are TGTGCCAGTAGTGACGACGAAGGCGAGTCTGAAGCTTTCTTT.

V and J are TRBV19 and TRBJ1-1; no definite D call. Trimming pared 3 bases from V and 2 bases from J, leaving 16 bases between. This CDR3 contains 16 residues. CDR1 LNHDA and CDR2 SQIVND come from the germline V gene (reference sequence). The CDR3 reads CASSMRGPGRNTEAFF. In DNA form, the CDR3 reads TGTGCCAGTAGTATGAGAGGGCCCGGGAGAAACACTGAAGCTTTCTTT.

This chain connects TRBV7-9 to TRBJ1-1; no firm D call. The V end lost 1 base, the J end lost 4 bases, and 13 bases lay between the germline ends. The CDR3 sequence is 15 residues long. Germline values: CDR1 SEHNR, CDR2 FQNEAQ (reference sequence). The CDR3 coding sequence is TGTGCCAGCAGCTTAGGGCCCACCGGGGTCACTGAAGCTTTCTTT. Its protein product is CASSLGPTGVTEAFF.

The V and J genes are TRBV4-1 and TRBJ2-5; 7 bases line up with TRBD1. The CDR3 is made up of 16 amino acids. Per the germline V gene, CDR1 is MGHRA and CDR2 is YSYEKL. V was pared by 3 bases and J by 4 bases, with 11 bases of the junction left unmatched. CDR3 loop: CASSQVQGYDGETQYF. CDR3 DNA: TGCGCCAGCAGCCAGGTACAGGGGTATGATGGAGAGACCCAGTACTTC.

The chain uses TRBV28 and TRBJ2-5; D perhaps matches TRBD1 (7 bases). From germline, CDR1 is MDHEN and CDR2 SYDVKM. This CDR3 has 15 residues. V shed 6 bases and J shed 7 bases, with 21 bases lying between them. CDR3 sequence: CASSPGGQFGGTQYF. The CDR3 DNA reads TGTGCCAGCAGCCCTGGGGGACAGTTCGGGGGGACCCAGTACTTC.

The chain combines TRBV5-4 with TRBJ2-7; D is perhaps TRBD2 (7 bases). Germline V gene data show CDR1 as SGHNT and CDR2 as YYREEE (reference sequence). V was pared by 0 bases and J by 4 bases, with 14 bases between. This CDR3 region has 15 residues. CDR3 region: CASSLGRGPGYEQYF. The CDR3 bases are TGTGCCAGCAGCTTGGGGCGGGGGCCGGGATACGAGCAGTACTTC.

The CDR3 bases are TGTGCCAGCGTGGGGACTGAAGCTTTCTTT. This sequence encodes CASVGTEAFF. This chain connects TRBV5-8 to TRBJ1-1; D call uncertain. This CDR3 spans 10 amino acids. V dropped 7 bases and J dropped 5 bases, with 6 bases sitting between them. Germline V gene sequence: CDR1 SGHTS, CDR2 YDEGEE.

V usage is TRBV7-2 and J usage is TRBJ2-1, with D maybe TRBD2 (5 bases). V lost 1 base and J 10 bases, leaving 14 bases between the germline ends. CDR1 is SGHTA, CDR2 FQGNSA, per germline. There are 14 residues in the CDR3. CDR3 in amino acids: CASSLGLANSEQFF. The CDR3 DNA reads TGTGCCAGCAGCTTAGGCCTAGCAAACTCGGAGCAGTTCTTC. The full variable domain, completed using reference TRBV7-2 and TRBJ2-1, is GAGVSQSPSNKVTEKGKDVELRCDPISGHTALYWYRQSLGQGLEFLIYFQGNSAPDKSGLPSDRFSAERTGGSVSTLTIQRTQQEDSAVYLCASSLGLANSEQFFGPGTRLTVL.

V usage is TRBV6-1 and J usage is TRBJ1-2; D gene unclear. V was shortened by 0 bases and J by 1 base, with 3 bases between the two germline ends. This CDR3 comprises 13 residues. Germline V CDR1 and CDR2: MNHNS, SASEGT. The CDR3 DNA follows: TGTGCCAGCAGTGAAGCGGGTAACTATGGCTACACCTTC. Translation: CASSEAGNYGYTF.

The CDR3 sequence is CASSPRGGSYEQYF. In DNA, the CDR3 is TGTGCCAGCAGCCCTCGGGGGGGCTCCTACGAGCAGTACTTC. The chain employs TRBV5-4 and TRBJ2-7; 8 nucleotides align to TRBD2. CDR1 is SGHNT and CDR2 is YYREEE in the germline V gene (reference sequence). J was trimmed by 0 bases and V by 4 bases; bases with no gene match: 3. The CDR3 loop spans 14 amino acids.

CDR3 sequence: CASSLLGNVDEKLFF. The CDR3 coding sequence is TGTGCCAGCAGCTTACTAGGGAACGTGGATGAAAAACTGTTTTTT. The chain couples TRBV7-9 to TRBJ1-4; no firm D call. Germline V gene sequence: CDR1 SEHNR, CDR2 FQNEAQ (reference sequence). The ends were cut back, 2 bases at V and 6 bases at J, with 13 bases in the middle. There are 15 residues in the CDR3.

The chain has TRBV2 and TRBJ1-2; perhaps TRBD1 as D (5 bases). Germline-derived CDR1 and CDR2 are SNHLY and FYNNEI. There are 12 residues in the CDR3. With 6 bases removed from V and 4 bases from J, the gap between germline ends came to 9 bases. CDR3 sequence reads: CASSGDSYGYTF. The CDR3 DNA reads TGTGCCAGCAGCGGCGACAGCTATGGCTACACCTTC.

The rearrangement links TRBV30 to TRBJ1-1; D gene unclear. CDR1 is GTSNPN, CDR2 SVGIG, per germline (reference sequence). V lost 5 bases and J lost 5, with 6 bases in between. The CDR3 covers 10 residues. The CDR3 here is CAWGKTEAFF. CDR3 bases: TGTGCCTGGGGAAAGACTGAAGCTTTCTTT.

The gene calls are TRBV7-8 and TRBJ1-1, with 8 nucleotides matching TRBD1. V shed 5 bases and J 10 bases; nucleotides not matched to a gene: 6. Germline CDR1 SGHVS, CDR2 FQNEAQ. The CDR3 sequence is 12 residues long. CDR3 DNA sequence: TGTGCCAGCAGCCTGGACAGGGTCGGAGCTTTCTTT. It translates to CASSLDRVGAFF.

This clone appeared a few times. The chain employs TRBV7-9 and TRBJ1-4; 7 bases align to TRBD1. Losses at the gene ends were 4 bases for V and 8 bases for J; bases not matched to a gene: 4. This CDR3 region has 13 residues. In germline, CDR1 is SEHNR, CDR2 FQNEAQ (reference sequence). The CDR3 sequence: CASSSQGWEKLFF. DNA of the CDR3: TGTGCCAGCAGCTCACAGGGGTGGGAAAAACTGTTTTTT.

The sample holds one count of this clone. The chain recombines TRBV15 with TRBJ2-7; no definite D call. Germline V lookup: CDR1 LNHNV, CDR2 YYDKDF (reference sequence). Trimming left V 3 bases short and J 7 bases short, with 19 bases between. This CDR3 has 15 amino acids. CDR3 bases: TGTGCCACCAGCAGGGCCATCTCGGCAATAGGGGAGCAGTACTTC. This encodes CATSRAISAIGEQYF. Based on the CDR3 plus reference TRBV15 and TRBJ2-7, the full variable domain is DAMVIQNPRYQVTQFGKPVTLSCSQTLNHNVMYWYQQKSSQAPKLLFHYYDKDFNNEADTPDNFQSRRPNTSFCFLDIRSPGLGDTAMYLCATSRAISAIGEQYFGPGTRLTVT.

This chain connects TRBV27 to TRBJ2-7, with 7 bases that match TRBD1. Germline V CDR1 and CDR2: MNHEY, SMNVEV (reference sequence). The CDR3 consists of 15 residues. Trimming cost V 4 bases and J 7 bases; bases outside gene matches: 13. This chain's CDR3 is CASSSAVGTEGEQYF. The CDR3 DNA is TGTGCCAGCAGTTCCGCAGTTGGGACAGAGGGGGAGCAGTACTTC.

The chain uses TRBV6-4 and TRBJ1-6; D is possibly TRBD1 (5 bases). This CDR3 has 14 residues. Germline CDR1 reads MRHNA; CDR2 reads SNTAGT. The ends were cut back, 0 bases at V and 7 bases at J, with 7 bases in the middle. The CDR3 spells CASSDSDKNSPLHF. Here the CDR3 DNA reads TGTGCCAGCAGTGACTCGGACAAAAATTCACCCCTCCACTTT.

V is TRBV19 and J is TRBJ1-1; D is possibly TRBD1 (6 bases). V was clipped by 1 base and J by 10 bases, with 19 bases between them. The germline CDR1 and CDR2 sequences are LNHDA and SQIVND (reference sequence). The CDR3 is made up of 15 amino acids. CDR3 amino acids: CASSIGYRVVSGAFF. The DNA of the CDR3 is TGTGCCAGTAGTATAGGGTACAGGGTGGTCTCTGGAGCTTTCTTT.

The V gene is TRBV5-1, the J gene TRBJ1-1; 7 bases are shared with TRBD1. This CDR3 is built from 13 residues. In germline, CDR1 is SGHRS, CDR2 YFSETQ. Unmatched junction bases numbered 4, after V lost 5 bases and J lost 3 bases. The CDR3 DNA reads as TGCGCCAGCAGACTTGACAGGGACACTGAAGCTTTCTTT. It specifies CASRLDRDTEAFF.

The chain carries TRBV19 and TRBJ1-1, with 8 bases fitting TRBD1. The CDR3 spans 13 residues. Germline loops: CDR1 LNHDA, CDR2 SQIVND (reference sequence). Unmatched junction bases numbered 2, after V lost 3 bases and J lost 5 bases. CDR3: CASSIRTGTEAFF. DNA for the CDR3: TGTGCCAGTAGTATCCGGACAGGGACTGAAGCTTTCTTT.

CDR3 sequence reads: CSASAGLGYEQYF. The CDR3 bases are TGCAGCGCCTCCGCGGGACTAGGGTACGAGCAGTACTTC. The chain uses TRBV29-1 and TRBJ2-7; 8 positions match TRBD2. Trimming cost V 7 bases and J 4 bases; bases outside gene matches: 9. The germline V gene has CDR1 SQVTM and CDR2 ANQGSEA. This CDR3 region has 13 residues.

The chain recombines TRBV27 with TRBJ1-2; D possibly corresponds to TRBD1 (5 bases). The CDR3 extends over 12 amino acids. V gave up 2 bases and J gave up 10 bases, with 11 bases separating them. Germline CDR1 MNHEY, CDR2 SMNVEV (reference sequence). The CDR3 DNA sequence: TGTGCCAGCAGTTTAGTAATGGGGGACTACACCTTC. Translation gives CASSLVMGDYTF.

The chain carries TRBV5-6 and TRBJ1-5, with TRBD1 matching 7 bases. CDR3 length: 19 amino acids. Germline assignment: CDR1 SGHDT and CDR2 YYEEEE. With V trimmed by 1 base and J by 0 bases, 13 bases remained unmatched. The CDR3 loop reads CASSLRPGQNFYSNQPQHF. CDR3 in DNA: TGTGCCAGCAGCTTGAGACCGGGACAGAACTTTTATAGCAATCAGCCCCAGCATTTT.

V usage is TRBV6-1 and J usage is TRBJ2-2; D is ambiguous. CDR3 length equals 11 residues. With 8 bases removed from V and 7 bases from J, the gap between germline ends came to 8 bases. Germline values: CDR1 MNHNS, CDR2 SASEGT. The CDR3: CASSTSGELFF. For the CDR3, the DNA is TGTGCCAGCTCGACCAGCGGGGAGCTGTTTTTT.

The chain is built from TRBV10-3 and TRBJ2-2, with D possibly being TRBD1 (6 bases). Looked up from germline, CDR1 is ENHRY and CDR2 is SYGVKD. Trimming left V 3 bases short and J 5 bases short, with 7 bases between. This CDR3 is built from 13 residues. CDR3 residues: CAISDGQTGELFF. CDR3 nucleotides: TGTGCCATCAGTGACGGACAGACCGGGGAGCTGTTTTTT.

V usage is TRBV7-2 and J usage is TRBJ2-7; D not certain. Per the germline V gene, CDR1 is SGHTA and CDR2 is FQGNSA. The CDR3 totals 13 residues. The V and J ends lost 1 base and 4 bases respectively, with 8 bases between them. The CDR3 spells CASSLGTEYEQYF. CDR3 coding DNA: TGTGCCAGCAGCTTAGGGACGGAATACGAGCAGTACTTC. The whole variable domain, remainder taken from reference TRBV7-2 and TRBJ2-7, is GAGVSQSPSNKVTEKGKDVELRCDPISGHTALYWYRQSLGQGLEFLIYFQGNSAPDKSGLPSDRFSAERTGGSVSTLTIQRTQQEDSAVYLCASSLGTEYEQYFGPGTRLTVT.

The V gene is TRBV5-4, the J gene TRBJ1-4; 7 nucleotides agree with TRBD1. The CDR3 is 18 amino acids. Per the germline V gene, CDR1 is SGHNT and CDR2 is YYREEE (reference sequence). V shed 4 bases, J shed 0 bases, and the junction held 12 bases outside the gene matches. Here the CDR3 DNA reads TGTGCCAGCAGCCCAGGGACAGCAAGTCTTGCAACTAATGAAAAACTGTTTTTT. Translated: CASSPGTASLATNEKLFF.

The rearrangement links TRBV5-1 to TRBJ1-4, with 7 bases aligning to TRBD1. This CDR3 is 17 amino acids long. CDR1 and CDR2 from the germline V gene are SGHRS and YFSETQ. With 4 bases clipped from V and 8 bases from J, the junction kept 17 bases outside the gene matches. CDR3 nucleotides: TGCGCCAGCAGCGGCGGGACAGCCTCTCCTGACGGGGAAAAACTGTTTTTT. Translated, it gives CASSGGTASPDGEKLFF.

This clone occurred once. The rearrangement uses TRBV6-6 and TRBJ1-4; 7 bases map to TRBD1. This CDR3 is 14 amino acids long. With V trimmed by 4 bases and J by 7 bases, 6 bases remained unmatched. Germline loops: CDR1 MNHNY, CDR2 SVGAGI (reference sequence). The CDR3 loop reads CASSLQGIVEKLFF. In DNA, the CDR3 is TGTGCCAGCAGTTTACAGGGGATTGTTGAAAAACTGTTTTTT.